The entry that follows covers one T cell receptor beta chain sequence. What it binds is unknown. The sample is drawn from a study of cytomegalovirus exposure and HLA in healthy donors. The donors (healthy individuals) were bone marrow donors. Study-wide results and caveats: Based on reports, TCR beta sequences accurately predicted HLA-A and HLA-B alleles for most subjects.

The primer mix had 60 Vbeta and 13 Jbeta primers. TCRdb's copy holds only in-frame clones and misses some; the assay was immunoSEQ multiplex PCR. The repertoire holds tens of thousands of clones, with less than 80% as singletons. The germline gives CDR1 MDHEN, CDR2 SYDVKM. Between the trimmed V and J ends, which lost 3 bases and 1 base, there was a span of 21 bases. The CDR3 is made up of 18 amino acids. This chain uses TRBV28 with TRBJ1-1; D ambiguous. The sequenced material came from PBMCs. This receptor was identified in a woman aged 45-65 years in good health and CMV-seropositive. As DNA, the CDR3 is TGTGCCAGCAGTTTTAACCCGGGGTGGACTTGGGGGAACACTGAAGCTTTCTTT. Amino acids: CASSFNPGWTWGNTEAFF.